These T cell receptor beta chains were read from a single sample in a study of memory CD4+ T cells and cytomegalovirus serostatus. Sequencing was performed with immunoSEQ multiplex PCR; in TCRdb, only in-frame clones are kept and a portion is missing. The sample shows 55,000 to 65,000 clones, roughly 82% of them seen only once. Sequencing input: memory CD4+ T cells from blood. All receptors derive from an adult in good health and CMV-seronegative. The CDR3 runs from the conserved cysteine through the conserved F or W. The D gene is left open where the match is weak. The size field is filled for only some rows; it gives once, few, many or a size class.

V	size	D	J	DNA	CDR3
TRBV5-1	.	.	TRBJ2-5	TGCGCCAGCAGCCCCCATAGGGCAGGAGAGACCCAGTACTTC	CASSPHRAGETQYF
TRBV7-9	.	.	TRBJ1-4	TGTGCCAGCAGCTTAGCAGGACAGTTTAATGAAAAACTGTTTTTT	CASSLAGQFNEKLFF
TRBV27	once	TRBD1	TRBJ1-3	TGTGCCAGCAGTTTATCCCTAAACTACCGGGACAGGGAAGGTGGAAACACCATATATTTT	CASSLSLNYRDREGGNTIYF
TRBV5-1	.	TRBD2	TRBJ2-1	TGCGCCAGCAGCCCGGGACTAGCGGGGTATAATGAGCAGTTCTTC	CASSPGLAGYNEQFF
TRBV19	.	TRBD1	TRBJ1-2	TGTGCCAGTAGTATTAACGGGACAGGGCACTATGGCTACACCTTC	CASSINGTGHYGYTF
TRBV18	once	TRBD1	TRBJ1-4	TGTGCCAGCTCACCACCCGGACAGGGGGCTTACGAAAAACTGTTTTTT	CASSPPGQGAYEKLFF
TRBV30	medium-sized	.	TRBJ1-1	TGTGCCTGGACTAGGATAGCGACTGAAGCTTTCTTT	CAWTRIATEAFF
TRBV7-2	.	.	TRBJ1-1	TGTGCCAGCAGCTTAGTTAAACGGACTGAAGCTTTCTTT	CASSLVKRTEAFF
TRBV5-1	.	.	TRBJ2-3	TGCGCCAGCAGGGACCGGGACCGGGCCAATAATGCGCAGTATTTT	CASRDRDRANNAQYF
TRBV28	once	TRBD2	TRBJ2-3	TGTGCCAGCAGTACACAAAGACTAGCGGGCACAGATACGCAGTATTTT	CASSTQRLAGTDTQYF
TRBV5-4	.	TRBD2	TRBJ2-7	TGTGCCAGCGGCCTTGGGCTAGCGGACTCCTACGAGCAGTATTTC	CASGLGLADSYEQYF
TRBV7-2	.	TRBD2	TRBJ2-3	TGTGCCAGCAGCTTACCCCTGACTAGCGGGGGGGACAAGGAGGATACGCAGTATTTT	CASSLPLTSGGDKEDTQYF
TRBV10-3	.	.	TRBJ2-6	TGTGCCATCAGTGATTCAAGGACAGCTGGGGCCAACGTCCTGACTTTC	CAISDSRTAGANVLTF
TRBV7-8	.	TRBD1	TRBJ1-6	TGTGCCAGCGCGAGGGACAGCTATAATTCACCCCTCCACTTT	CASARDSYNSPLHF
TRBV2	.	.	TRBJ1-3	TGTGCCAGCGGCCGACAAACGACCTCTGGAAACACCATATATTTT	CASGRQTTSGNTIYF
TRBV7-9	.	TRBD1	TRBJ1-1	TGTGCCAGCAGCGCTCTGGCGCAGGGGGCGACTGAAGCTTTCTTT	CASSALAQGATEAFF
TRBV4-1	.	.	TRBJ2-5	TGCGCCAGCAGCCAAGTTGACACTCTGAGGAGGACCCAGTACTTC	CASSQVDTLRRTQYF
TRBV28	.	.	TRBJ2-3	TGTGCCAGCAGTTTAAACACAGGGAGCACAGATACGCAGTATTTT	CASSLNTGSTDTQYF
TRBV6-6	.	.	TRBJ1-2	TGTGCCAGCAGCCCGGACGGCGACTATGGCTACACCTTC	CASSPDGDYGYTF
TRBV5-4	.	.	TRBJ2-4	TGTGCCAGCAGCTCCACAGGGACCATTCAGTACTTC	CASSSTGTIQYF
TRBV7-8	.	TRBD2	TRBJ2-5	TGTGCCAGCAGCTTAGCTCTAGCGGGGGGTCACAAGATAGAGACCCAGTACTTC	CASSLALAGGHKIETQYF
TRBV11-2	.	.	TRBJ2-3	TGTGCCAGCAGCTCTGGGACACGCTTGGGTACGCAGTATTTT	CASSSGTRLGTQYF
TRBV7-3	.	.	TRBJ2-1	TGTGCCAGCAGCCGTCGGGGGAGCTCCTACAATGAGCAGTTCTTC	CASSRRGSSYNEQFF
TRBV19	.	TRBD1	TRBJ2-5	TGTGCCAGTAGTATGGGGGGGACAGGGAAGACCCAGTACTTC	CASSMGGTGKTQYF
TRBV11-2	.	.	TRBJ2-1	TGTGCCAGCAGCTTATGGGCCGGCTCCTACAATGAGCAGTTCTTC	CASSLWAGSYNEQFF
TRBV28	.	.	TRBJ2-1	TGTGCCAGCTTCAATACAGGGTTCAATGAGCAGTTCTTC	CASFNTGFNEQFF
TRBV14	medium-sized	.	TRBJ1-1	TGTGCCAGCAGCTCGCTCGGGGGCGCGGGAGAAGCTTTCTTT	CASSSLGGAGEAFF
TRBV4-2	.	.	TRBJ2-5	TGTGCCAGCAGCCAAGGAGGTTCTGGGTTATTGCAGACCCAGTACTTC	CASSQGGSGLLQTQYF
TRBV4-3	.	.	TRBJ2-2	TGCGCCAGCAGCCATTCCGGCGCAAAGCTGTTTTTT	CASSHSGAKLFF
TRBV7-3	.	.	TRBJ2-4	TGTGCCAGCAGCTTAAATGGGGGGGCCAAAAACATTCAGTACTTC	CASSLNGGAKNIQYF
TRBV4-3	.	.	TRBJ2-5	TGCGCCAGCAGCCAAGACCGCCGCGGACCTCCACTTGAGACCCAGTACTTC	CASSQDRRGPPLETQYF
TRBV29-1	once	.	TRBJ1-2	TGCAGCGTTGGGGGAAGGAGCTACACCTTC	CSVGGRSYTF
TRBV5-4	.	TRBD2	TRBJ2-7	TGTGCCAGCAGCTCTAGCGGGGGGAACTACGAGCAGTACTTC	CASSSSGGNYEQYF
TRBV5-5	.	TRBD2	TRBJ2-1	TGTGCCAGCAGTTCCGGACTAGCGGGGGGCCTTAACTACAATGAGCAGTTCTTC	CASSSGLAGGLNYNEQFF
TRBV5-4	.	TRBD1	TRBJ1-2	TGTGCCAGCAGCTCGTGGACAGGCTCGGGCGGCTACACCTTC	CASSSWTGSGGYTF
TRBV6-1	.	.	TRBJ1-1	TGTGCCAGCAGGGGCCGGCAGGGGAGTAACACTGAAGCTTTCTTT	CASRGRQGSNTEAFF
TRBV18	.	.	TRBJ2-7	TGTGCCAGCTCCCAGGGGTACGAGCAGTACTTC	CASSQGYEQYF